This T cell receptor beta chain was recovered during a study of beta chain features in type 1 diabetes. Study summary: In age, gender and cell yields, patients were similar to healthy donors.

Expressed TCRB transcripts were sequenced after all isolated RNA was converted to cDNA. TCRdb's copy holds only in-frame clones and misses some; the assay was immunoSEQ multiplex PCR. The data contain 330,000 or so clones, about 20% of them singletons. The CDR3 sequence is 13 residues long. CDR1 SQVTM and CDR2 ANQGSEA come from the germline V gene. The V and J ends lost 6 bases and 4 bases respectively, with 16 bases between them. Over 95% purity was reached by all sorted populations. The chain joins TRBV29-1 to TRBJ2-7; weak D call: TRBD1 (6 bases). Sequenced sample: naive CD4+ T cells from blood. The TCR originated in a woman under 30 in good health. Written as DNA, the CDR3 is TGCAGCGTGGCCAAAGGACAGTCTTACGAGCAGTACTTC. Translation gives CSVAKGQSYEQYF.